This TCR beta chain was captured in a study of CD8+ T cells in alopecia areata. From germline, CDR1 is MNHEY and CDR2 SVGAGI. This CDR3 is 14 amino acids long. V lost 7 bases and J 5 bases, leaving 17 bases between the germline ends. The treatment is: oral pan-JAK inhibitor, 5-10 mg twice daily. The authors sorted CD4+ and CD8+ T cells from PBMCs. This clone occurred once. Extracted from the samples, RNA was reverse transcribed into cDNA to serve as the sequencing template. The protocol was immunoSEQ multiplex PCR, while the TCRdb copy is restricted to in-frame clones and leaves out a portion. The sample yields about 190,000 clones, 60% seen once.

This TCR came from a human donor with alopecia areata. The sequences come from CD4+ T cells sorted from blood, collected at week 4, from a patient treated with tofacitinib. The V and J genes are TRBV6-5 and TRBJ2-5, with D possibly being TRBD2 (5 bases). The CDR3 DNA reads as TGTGCCAGCACGGGTAGTCGCGGGTCCGAGACCCAGTACTTC. Translation gives CASTGSRGSETQYF.